This TCR beta chain appears in the sequencing data of a study of PD-1 blockade in classical Hodgkin lymphoma. The time point is: cycle 4 day 1 (C4D1), after 5 to 7 weeks of nivolumab. Each and every patient relapsed after autologous stem cell transplantation, and patients got differing brentuximab vedotin exposure. Losses at the gene ends were 5 bases for V and 0 bases for J; bases not matched to a gene: 5. The CDR3 has 15 amino acids. Per germline, CDR1 MNHEY and CDR2 SVGAGI. The assay was immunoSEQ multiplex PCR, and TCRdb's table has in-frame clones only and misses some. The sample lists tens of thousands of clones; about nine tenths were seen once.

This receptor was taken from a human donor with classical Hodgkin lymphoma. The genes are TRBV6-5 and TRBJ1-1; 8 bases are shared with TRBD1. This specimen consisted of peripheral blood mononuclear cells (PBMCs), obtained before the fourth cycle of nivolumab. The CDR3 is CASSPDRGLNTEAFF. The CDR3 DNA reads as TGTGCCAGCAGTCCCGACAGGGGACTGAACACTGAAGCTTTCTTT.